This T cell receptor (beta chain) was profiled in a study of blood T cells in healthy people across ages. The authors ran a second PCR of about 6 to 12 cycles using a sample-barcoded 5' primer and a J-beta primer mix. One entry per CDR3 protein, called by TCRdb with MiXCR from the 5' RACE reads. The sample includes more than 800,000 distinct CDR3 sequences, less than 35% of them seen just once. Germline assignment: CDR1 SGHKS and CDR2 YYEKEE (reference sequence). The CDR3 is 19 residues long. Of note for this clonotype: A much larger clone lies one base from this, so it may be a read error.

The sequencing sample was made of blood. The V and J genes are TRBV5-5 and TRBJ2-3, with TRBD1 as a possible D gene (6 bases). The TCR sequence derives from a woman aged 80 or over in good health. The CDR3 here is CANSWGLLTGGKGTDTQYF. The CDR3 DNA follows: TGTGCCAACAGCTGGGGATTACTGACAGGTGGGAAAGGCACAGATACGCAGTATTTT.